The rows below give T cell receptor beta chains drawn from one sample of a study of cytomegalovirus exposure and HLA in healthy donors. Profiled with immunoSEQ multiplex PCR; TCRdb holds only in-frame clones, not every one. The sample carries about 140,000 clones, roughly four fifths recorded once. Sequences were obtained from PBMCs. Receptors were obtained from a man in his thirties or forties in good health and CMV-seropositive. CDR3s include the opening cysteine and the closing phenylalanine or tryptophan. A D gene is named only where the DNA matches it firmly. For some rows the clone size is stated as once, few or many, or as a class when expanded; others skip it.

CDR3 length,V gene,clone size,J gene,D gene,CDR3 protein,CDR3 DNA
14,TRBV5-1,.,TRBJ1-3,TRBD1,CASSNRGPGNTIYF,TGCGCCAGCAGCAACAGGGGTCCTGGAAACACCATATATTTT
17,TRBV5-1,.,TRBJ2-1,.,CASSPQLLAGNYNEQFF,TGCGCCAGCAGCCCCCAGCTGCTGGCGGGCAACTACAATGAGCAGTTCTTC
12,TRBV10-3,few,TRBJ2-1,TRBD2,CATASGAGEQFF,TGTGCCACCGCTAGCGGGGCGGGTGAGCAGTTCTTC
16,TRBV6-1,.,TRBJ2-7,TRBD1,CASSEALGTGVREQYF,TGTGCCAGCAGTGAAGCTCTCGGGACAGGGGTACGGGAGCAGTACTTC
13,TRBV11-3,.,TRBJ2-3,.,CASSLGAADTQYF,TGTGCCAGCAGCTTGGGGGCAGCAGATACGCAGTATTTT
15,TRBV5-1,.,TRBJ2-1,TRBD2,CASSSWREGGDEQFF,TGCGCCAGCAGCTCCTGGCGGGAGGGAGGGGATGAGCAGTTCTTC
14,TRBV2,.,TRBJ2-3,.,CASSEGRGRDTQYF,TGTGCCAGCAGTGAAGGGCGAGGAAGGGATACGCAGTATTTT
14,TRBV4-1,few,TRBJ1-6,TRBD1,CASSPRQGESPLHF,TGCGCCAGCAGCCCGCGACAGGGAGAATCACCCCTCCACTTT
18,TRBV5-1,once,TRBJ1-2,TRBD1,CASSLGRGQSDSNYGYTF,TGCGCCAGCAGCTTGGGCAGGGGGCAGTCGGATTCTAACTATGGCTACACCTTC
13,TRBV5-1,.,TRBJ2-5,TRBD1,CASRVDRGETQYF,TGCGCCAGCAGGGTGGACAGGGGGGAGACCCAGTACTTC
15,TRBV7-8,.,TRBJ2-1,.,CASSLAGRGYNEQFF,TGTGCCAGCAGCTTAGCCGGTCGGGGCTACAATGAGCAGTTCTTC